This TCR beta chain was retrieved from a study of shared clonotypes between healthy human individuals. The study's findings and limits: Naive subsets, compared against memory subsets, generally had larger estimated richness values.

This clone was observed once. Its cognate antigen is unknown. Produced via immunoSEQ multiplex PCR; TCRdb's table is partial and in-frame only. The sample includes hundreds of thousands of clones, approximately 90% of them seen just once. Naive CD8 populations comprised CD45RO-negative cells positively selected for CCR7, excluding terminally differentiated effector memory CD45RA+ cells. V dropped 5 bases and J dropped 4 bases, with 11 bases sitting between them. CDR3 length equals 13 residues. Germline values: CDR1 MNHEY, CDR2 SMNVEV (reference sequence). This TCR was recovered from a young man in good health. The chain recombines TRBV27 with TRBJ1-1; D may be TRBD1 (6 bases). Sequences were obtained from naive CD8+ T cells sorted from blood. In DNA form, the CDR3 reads TGTGCCAGCAGTCCCAACAGGGTCACTGAAGCTTTCTTT. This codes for CASSPNRVTEAFF.